These 32 T cell receptor beta chains share one sample of origin, sequenced in a study of patients and donors after allogeneic stem cell transplantation. In TCRdb, the RT-PCR reads were re-called with MiXCR into one record per CDR3 protein. The data contain hundreds of thousands of distinct CDR3 sequences, under 20% of them singletons. Sequencing input: blood, either unsorted or a sorted T cell fraction (not recorded which). All receptors derive from a human donor who was either an allogeneic HSCT recipient or a stem cell or donor lymphocyte infusion donor (not recorded which). It is not recorded whose cells these are; they may come from a transplant donor.

This clonotype showed up just a few times. The J gene is TRBJ2-6, the V gene TRBV25-1; D is unclear. The CDR3 runs 14 residues. The V and J ends lost 3 bases and 0 bases respectively, with 3 bases between them. Germline V gene lookup returns CDR1 MGHDK and CDR2 SYGVNS. The CDR3 loop reads CASSEGSGANVLTF. The CDR3 DNA reads as TGTGCCAGCAGTGAGGGCTCTGGGGCCAACGTCCTGACTTTC.

This chain connects TRBV7-9 to TRBJ2-4, with a possible D match to TRBD1 (6 bases). There are 17 residues in the CDR3. The V and J ends lost 0 bases and 6 bases respectively, with 18 bases between them. Germline lookup yields CDR1 SEHNR and CDR2 FQNEAQ (reference sequence). CDR3 nucleotide sequence: TGTGCCAGCAGCTTAGCTGGCAGGGGCCCCCCATTAAACATTCAGTACTTC. This translates into CASSLAGRGPPLNIQYF.

This clonotype was counted a few times. V gene TRBV11-3 combines with J gene TRBJ2-3, with unresolved D. The CDR3 is 15 residues long. Germline assignment: CDR1 SGHNT and CDR2 YENEEA. Trimming took 5 bases from V and 1 from J, leaving 13 bases between them. The CDR3 reads CASSKNDFGTDTQYF. For the CDR3, the DNA is TGTGCCAGCAGCAAAAATGATTTTGGCACAGATACGCAGTATTTT.

The chain recombines TRBV6-5 with TRBJ2-1; D is undetermined. This CDR3 has 16 residues. Germline CDR1 MNHEY, CDR2 SVGAGI. Trimming pared 0 bases from V and 5 bases from J, leaving 14 bases between. The CDR3 region has the DNA TGTGCCAGCAGTTACTCGACAATGGACCTAAACAATGAGCAGTTCTTC. It specifies CASSYSTMDLNNEQFF.

The CDR3: CAISEPSGTITDTQYF. CDR3 sequence (DNA): TGTGCCATCAGTGAGCCTAGCGGGACCATCACAGATACGCAGTATTTT. This chain joins TRBV10-3 and TRBJ2-3, with 9 bases that match TRBD2. J lost 2 bases, V lost 2 bases, and 5 bases had no gene match. The CDR3 covers 16 residues. In germline, CDR1 is ENHRY, CDR2 SYGVKD.

This clonotype was counted at least ten times. The chain has TRBV12-3 or TRBV12-4 and TRBJ2-1, with D perhaps TRBD2 (6 bases). Trimming pared 3 bases from V and 4 bases from J, leaving 16 bases between. The CDR3 extends over 16 amino acids. The CDR3 is CASSFPPSLAYNEQFF. CDR3 sequence (DNA): TGTGCCAGCAGTTTCCCCCCGTCACTAGCTTACAATGAGCAGTTCTTC.

V usage is TRBV11-2 and J usage is TRBJ1-2, with TRBD1 as a possible D gene (5 bases). Germline CDR1 reads SGHAT; CDR2 reads FQNNGV. The CDR3 is 17 amino acids. V was pared by 2 bases and J by 2 bases, with 18 bases between. The CDR3: CASSLKFPGRTNYGYTF. The CDR3 DNA is TGTGCCAGCAGCTTAAAATTTCCGGGACGGACGAACTATGGCTACACCTTC.

The chain uses TRBV7-9 and TRBJ2-5; D possibly corresponds to TRBD2 (5 bases). V lost 3 bases, J lost 5 bases, and 13 bases lay in between. Germline-derived CDR1 and CDR2 are SEHNR and FQNEAQ (reference sequence). This CDR3 contains 14 residues. In DNA, the CDR3 is TGTGCCAGCAGCTTCCAATTCGGCGGGGAGACCCAGTACTTC. This gives the protein CASSFQFGGETQYF.

This clonotype was recorded a few times. The CDR3 DNA reads as TGTGCCAGCACCAGGCCTAAAAACACCATATATTTT. This translates into CASTRPKNTIYF. The gene calls are TRBV12-3 or TRBV12-4 and TRBJ1-3; D remains ambiguous. Trimming took 7 bases from V and 6 from J, leaving 10 bases between them. There are 12 residues in the CDR3.

A few counts support this clonotype. This chain joins TRBV12-3 or TRBV12-4 and TRBJ2-1; D is possibly TRBD2 (6 bases). The V end lost 5 bases, the J end lost 5 bases, and 16 bases lay between the germline ends. The CDR3 totals 15 residues. DNA for the CDR3: TGTGCCAGCAGTCCAAGGAGGGGCGGGGACAATGAGCAGTTCTTC. It translates to CASSPRRGGDNEQFF.

The V call is TRBV7-2, the J call TRBJ2-7, with TRBD1 identical over 12 bases. Germline V gene sequence: CDR1 SGHTA, CDR2 FQGNSA. The CDR3 covers 16 residues. The ends lost 2 bases at V and 5 bases at J; junction bases unmatched: 7. Here the CDR3 reads CASSLFFGTGGDEQYF. CDR3 nucleotide sequence: TGTGCCAGCAGCTTATTCTTTGGGACAGGGGGCGACGAGCAGTACTTC. The variable domain in full, completed from reference TRBV7-2 and TRBJ2-7, reads GAGVSQSPSNKVTEKGKDVELRCDPISGHTALYWYRQSLGQGLEFLIYFQGNSAPDKSGLPSDRFSAERTGGSVSTLTIQRTQQEDSAVYLCASSLFFGTGGDEQYFGPGTRLTVT.

In this sample, this clonotype turned up a few times. This chain uses TRBV5-1 with TRBJ1-2; 8 nucleotides align to TRBD1. Trimming removed 0 bases from V and 3 bases from J; junction bases left unmatched: 4. CDR1 is SGHRS and CDR2 is YFSETQ in the germline V gene. CDR3 length: 15 residues. The CDR3 nucleotides read TGCGCCAGCAGCTTGGTTCAGGGGGCATACTATGGCTACACCTTC. This gives the protein CASSLVQGAYYGYTF.

The V and J genes are TRBV20-1 and TRBJ2-5, with 7 bases lining up with TRBD2. The CDR3 contains 14 residues. V trimming: 1 base; J trimming: 4 bases; junction bases outside the gene matches: 6. Germline V lookup: CDR1 DFQATT, CDR2 SNEGSKA (reference sequence). The CDR3 is CSARGNKRGETQYF. The CDR3 nucleotides are TGCAGTGCTAGAGGCAACAAGCGGGGAGAGACCCAGTACTTC.

This rearrangement joins TRBV19 to TRBJ1-4, with no clear D. With 4 bases removed from V and 0 bases from J, the gap between germline ends came to 9 bases. CDR1 LNHDA and CDR2 SQIVND come from the germline V gene (reference sequence). This CDR3 has 15 residues. The CDR3 DNA follows: TGTGCCAGTAGTACGGACGGATCAACTAATGAAAAACTGTTTTTT. This codes for CASSTDGSTNEKLFF.

This clonotype showed up many times. CDR3 sequence: CASRDVPGSNTGELFF. CDR3 DNA: TGCGCCAGCAGGGATGTGCCAGGGTCGAACACCGGGGAGCTGTTTTTT. The chain links TRBV5-1 to TRBJ2-2; tentative D call: TRBD1 (5 bases). Germline V CDR1 and CDR2: SGHRS, YFSETQ. Trimming pared 5 bases from V and 0 bases from J, leaving 14 bases between. The CDR3 sequence is 16 residues long.

The chain employs TRBV5-1 and TRBJ2-1; D is undetermined. The ends were cut back, 1 base at V and 5 bases at J, with 10 bases in the middle. The germline CDR1 and CDR2 sequences are SGHRS and YFSETQ. CDR3 size: 14 residues. CDR3 nucleotides: TGCGCCAGCAGCTTGAGGGCGTGGGACAATGAGCAGTTCTTC. Residues: CASSLRAWDNEQFF. The complete variable domain, with remaining parts taken from reference TRBV5-1 and TRBJ2-1, reads KAGVTQTPRYLIKTRGQQVTLSCSPISGHRSVSWYQQTPGQGLQFLFEYFSETQRNKGNFPGRFSGRQFSNSRSEMNVSTLELGDSALYLCASSLRAWDNEQFFGPGTRLTVL.

There are many counts of this clonotype. The V gene is TRBV6-5, the J gene TRBJ1-2; TRBD1 might be the D (6 bases). There are 16 residues in the CDR3. CDR1 and CDR2 from the germline V gene are MNHEY and SVGAGI. Trimming removed 1 base at V and 7 bases at J, with 19 bases between. The CDR3 spells CASSYYPPGTNGGYTF. As DNA, the CDR3 is TGTGCCAGCAGTTACTACCCACCGGGGACAAACGGTGGCTACACCTTC.

This clonotype was seen a few times. The genes are TRBV4-2 and TRBJ2-7; maybe TRBD2 (5 bases). The V end was cut by 4 bases, the J end by 5 bases, with 15 bases between. This CDR3 is 14 amino acids long. CDR1 is LGHNA, CDR2 YNFKEQ, per germline. CDR3 sequence: CASSPRTERNEQYF. The DNA of the CDR3 is TGTGCCAGCAGCCCCCGGACTGAGAGGAACGAGCAGTACTTC.

This clonotype was counted only a few times. The chain carries TRBV15 and TRBJ2-7; 8 positions match TRBD1. The germline V gene encodes CDR1 LNHNV and CDR2 YYDKDF (reference sequence). The CDR3 is 14 residues long. The junction had 6 bases not matched to a gene; V was cut back by 5 bases and J by 3 bases. The CDR3 DNA reads as TGTGCCACCAGCGAGGACAGGGCATACTACGAGCAGTACTTC. Translated: CATSEDRAYYEQYF.

In regard to this clonotype: One end of the junction is discordant with germline, which a read error may explain. The rearrangement joins TRBV7-7 to TRBJ2-1; maybe TRBD2 (5 bases). The V gene's germline CDR1 is SSHAT and CDR2 FNYEAQ (reference sequence). The CDR3 is made up of 15 amino acids. CDR3 bases: TGTGCTAGCAGCCCCCGGAGCGGAAGATACAATGAGCAGTTCTTC. Translation gives CASSPRSGRYNEQFF.

V is TRBV20-1 and J is TRBJ2-1; TRBD2 matches 9 bases. The CDR3 runs 15 residues. With V trimmed by 4 bases and J by 6 bases, 10 bases remained unmatched. Germline V gene sequence: CDR1 DFQATT, CDR2 SNEGSKA (reference sequence). CDR3 sequence reads: CSAKRGGGNLNEQFF. CDR3 DNA sequence: TGCAGTGCTAAACGCGGGGGGGGCAATCTCAATGAGCAGTTCTTC.

This clonotype was picked up a small number of times. The CDR3 DNA follows: TGTGCCAGCAGCTGGGGGACTCCCCCGCCGGCCTACGGCTACACCTTC. This gives the protein CASSWGTPPPAYGYTF. V usage is TRBV5-5 and J usage is TRBJ1-2, with D possibly being TRBD1 (5 bases). V was shortened by 3 bases and J by 8 bases, with 23 bases between the two germline ends. This CDR3 region has 16 residues. Germline values: CDR1 SGHKS, CDR2 YYEKEE (reference sequence). Variable domain in full (rest from reference TRBV5-5 and TRBJ1-2): DAGVTQSPTHLIKTRGQQVTLRCSPISGHKSVSWYQQVLGQGPQFIFQYYEKEERGRGNFPDRFSARQFPNYSSELNVNALLLGDSALYLCASSWGTPPPAYGYTFGSGTRLTVV.

The V call is TRBV12-3 or TRBV12-4, the J call TRBJ2-1, with 7 bases fitting TRBD2. The CDR3 consists of 17 residues. With 3 bases clipped from V and 4 bases from J, the junction kept 12 bases outside the gene matches. In DNA form, the CDR3 reads TGTGCCAGCAGTTTTCGACGGCCACTAGCGCTATACAATGAGCAGTTCTTC. Translation: CASSFRRPLALYNEQFF.

The chain combines TRBV9 with TRBJ1-2; D gene unclear. Germline CDR1 reads SGDLS; CDR2 reads YYNGEE. V gave up 3 bases and J gave up 0 bases, with 12 bases separating them. The CDR3 totals 15 residues. CDR3 sequence reads: CASSARGDPNYGYTF. The DNA of the CDR3 is TGTGCCAGCAGCGCCCGGGGAGACCCTAACTATGGCTACACCTTC.

The CDR3 loop reads CASSLVGFQYEQYF. In nucleotides, the CDR3 is TGTGCCAGCAGCTTAGTAGGGTTTCAATACGAGCAGTACTTC. This sequence joins TRBV13 and TRBJ2-7; D unclear. Trimming removed 1 base at V and 4 bases at J, with 11 bases between. This CDR3 has 14 amino acids. The germline CDR1 and CDR2 sequences are PRHDT and FYEKMQ (reference sequence).

This clonotype was detected only a few times. At one end the junction does not follow the germline gene, possibly because of a read error. The chain carries TRBV4-1 and TRBJ1-5, with D hard to call. The V gene's germline CDR1 is MGHRA and CDR2 YSYEKL. CDR3 length: 17 amino acids. The CDR3 sequence: CTSSQEAPSLSNQPQHF. The CDR3 DNA follows: TGCACCAGCAGCCAAGAAGCCCCATCGTTAAGCAATCAGCCCCAGCATTTT.

This clonotype was counted a few times. The chain carries TRBV6-1 and TRBJ1-2; the D is unclear. Germline lookup yields CDR1 MNHNS and CDR2 SASEGT. The CDR3 spans 13 residues. The V end was cut by 5 bases, the J end by 6 bases, with 13 bases between. CDR3 sequence (DNA): TGTGCCAGCAGTACGGACTTAAGGAATGGCTACACCTTC. Its translation: CASSTDLRNGYTF.

This clonotype occurred a few times. The chain employs TRBV7-6 and TRBJ2-7; D not certain. Trimming left V 2 bases short and J 7 bases short, with 18 bases between. Germline CDR1 SGHVS, CDR2 FNYEAQ. The CDR3 contains 15 residues. The CDR3 DNA reads as TGTGCCAGCAGCTTATTCGGGCCGACGGTGGGGGAGCAGTACTTC. It translates to CASSLFGPTVGEQYF. The whole variable domain, remainder taken from reference TRBV7-6 and TRBJ2-7, is GAGVSQSPRYKVTKRGQDVALRCDPISGHVSLYWYRQALGQGPEFLTYFNYEAQQDKSGLPNDRFSAERPEGSISTLTIQRTEQRDSAMYRCASSLFGPTVGEQYFGPGTRLTVT.

This clonotype has at least ten counts. The V call is TRBV20-1, the J call TRBJ2-1; maybe TRBD1 (5 bases). The V end was cut by 4 bases, the J end by 0 bases, with 7 bases between. CDR3 length: 13 residues. CDR1 DFQATT and CDR2 SNEGSKA come from the germline V gene (reference sequence). The CDR3 DNA reads as TGCAGTGCTAAAGGGGTCTCCTACAATGAGCAGTTCTTC. Translation: CSAKGVSYNEQFF.

This clonotype was recorded many times. The chain uses TRBV2 and TRBJ2-1; tentative D call: TRBD1 (5 bases). The CDR3 sequence is 14 residues long. The V gene's germline CDR1 is SNHLY and CDR2 FYNNEI. The V end lost 5 bases, the J end lost 6 bases, and 14 bases lay between the germline ends. The CDR3 loop reads CASSRQFFRNEQFF. The CDR3 DNA reads as TGTGCCAGCAGTCGACAGTTCTTTCGCAATGAGCAGTTCTTC.

This clonotype was seen many times. The CDR3, as DNA: TGCGCCAGCAGCCCTTCGGAGGGCCGAAGCTCCTACAATGAGCAGTTCTTC. Translation gives CASSPSEGRSSYNEQFF. This rearrangement joins TRBV4-3 to TRBJ2-1; TRBD2 might be the D (6 bases). CDR1 and CDR2 (germline): LGHNA, YSLEER. The CDR3 length is 17 residues. Trimming left V 4 bases short and J 0 bases short, with 16 bases between.

The V call is TRBV20-1, the J call TRBJ2-2, with 9 bases that match TRBD2. The CDR3 loop spans 16 amino acids. The V gene end was trimmed by 1 base and the J gene end by 0 bases; junction bases not matched to a gene: 3. Looked up from germline, CDR1 is DFQATT and CDR2 is SNEGSKA (reference sequence). The CDR3 DNA sequence: TGCAGTGCTAGAGGGTCTAGCGGGGCGAACACCGGGGAGCTGTTTTTT. This gives the protein CSARGSSGANTGELFF.